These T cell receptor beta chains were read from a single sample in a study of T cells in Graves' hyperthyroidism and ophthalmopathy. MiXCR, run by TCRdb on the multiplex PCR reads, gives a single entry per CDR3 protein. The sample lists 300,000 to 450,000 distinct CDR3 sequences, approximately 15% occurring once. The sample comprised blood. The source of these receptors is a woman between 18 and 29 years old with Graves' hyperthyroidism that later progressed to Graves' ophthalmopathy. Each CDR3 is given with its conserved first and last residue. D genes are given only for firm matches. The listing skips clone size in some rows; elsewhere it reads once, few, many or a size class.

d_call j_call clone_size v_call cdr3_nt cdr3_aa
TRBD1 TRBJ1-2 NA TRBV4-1 TGCGCCAGCAGCCAAGATCCGACAGGGGCCGGGAGGGGCTACACCTTC CASSQDPTGAGRGYTF
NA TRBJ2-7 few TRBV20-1 TGCAGTGCTCCCCGGGCGGGACTCACCTACGAGCAGTACTTC CSAPRAGLTYEQYF
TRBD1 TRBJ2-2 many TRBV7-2 TGTGCCAGCAGCCAAGGACAGGGAGCCACCGGGGAGCTGTTTTTT CASSQGQGATGELFF
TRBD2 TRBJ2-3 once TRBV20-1 TGCAGTGCTAGAGATTCTGAACTAGCGGGAGTGGAGGGCTTCACAGATACGCAGTATTTT CSARDSELAGVEGFTDTQYF
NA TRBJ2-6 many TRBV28 TGTGCCAGCAGTTTATCCCTTTCTTCGGCTGGGGCCAACGTCCTGACTTTC CASSLSLSSAGANVLTF
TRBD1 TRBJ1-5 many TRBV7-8 TGTGCCAGCAGCTGGAGACGGGACAGGGCGAATCAGCCCCAGCATTTT CASSWRRDRANQPQHF
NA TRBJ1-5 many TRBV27 TGTGCCAGCATCTCGGGACACGTGGAACAGCCCCAGCATTTT CASISGHVEQPQHF
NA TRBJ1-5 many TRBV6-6 TGTGCCAGCAGTTACGAGGGGGGGAATCAGCCCCAGCATTTT CASSYEGGNQPQHF
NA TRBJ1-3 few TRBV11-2 TGTGCCAGCAGCCCCGGGACGGTCTTATATTTT CASSPGTVLYF
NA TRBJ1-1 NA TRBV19 TGTGCCAGTAGGGACACGAACACTGAAGCTTTCTTT CASRDTNTEAFF
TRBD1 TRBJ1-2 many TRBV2 TGTGCCAGCAGCCCTAGACAGGGAGCGGACTATGGCTACACCTTC CASSPRQGADYGYTF
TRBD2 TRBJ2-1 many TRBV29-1 TGCAGCGTTGAAGGTGGACTAGCGGGCGCCCCGGGTAATGAGCAGTTCTTC CSVEGGLAGAPGNEQFF
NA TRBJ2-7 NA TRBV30 TGTGCCTGGAGTGTACCCTGGGGTTACGAGCAGTACTTC CAWSVPWGYEQYF
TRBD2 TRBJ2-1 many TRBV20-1 TGCAGTGCCCCCGAAGCGGGAGTTTACGATGAGCAGTTCTTC CSAPEAGVYDEQFF
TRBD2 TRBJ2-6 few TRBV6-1 TGTGCCAGCACGCGAGCGGGATCTGTCTCTGGGGCCAACGTCCTGACTTTC CASTRAGSVSGANVLTF
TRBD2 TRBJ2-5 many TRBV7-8 TGTGCCAGCAGCTTATGGACTAGTATTGAGACCCAGTACTTC CASSLWTSIETQYF
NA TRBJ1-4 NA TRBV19 TGTGCCAGTAGTGTCGACAGCCCCCAGAATGAAAAACTGTTTTTT CASSVDSPQNEKLFF
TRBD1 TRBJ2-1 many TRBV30 TGTGCCTGGAGCCGGACAGGGGTACATGAGCAGTTCTTC CAWSRTGVHEQFF
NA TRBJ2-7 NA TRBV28 TGTGCCAGCAGTGACCCCCGGCAGGGGCTCTACGAGCAGTACTTC CASSDPRQGLYEQYF
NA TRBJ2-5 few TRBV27 TGTGCCAGCAGTTCCCCTGGGTGGGAGACCCAGTACTTC CASSSPGWETQYF
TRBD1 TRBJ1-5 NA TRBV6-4 TGTGCCAGCAGTTACTCGATGAGGGGACAGTTTCGAAATCAGCCCCAGCATTTT CASSYSMRGQFRNQPQHF
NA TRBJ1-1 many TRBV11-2 TGTGCCAGCAGCTCCTTAGGGGGGCCCGTGAACACTGAAGCTTTCTTT CASSSLGGPVNTEAFF
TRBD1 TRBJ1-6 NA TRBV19 TGTGCCAGTAGTATAAGGACAGGGGATACGACACCCCTCCACTTT CASSIRTGDTTPLHF
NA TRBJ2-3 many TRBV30 TGTGCCTGGAGTCCTCAGGTCACAGATACGCAGTATTTT CAWSPQVTDTQYF
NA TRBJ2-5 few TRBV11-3 TGTGCCAGCAGCCCGGCCGACCCTGGGTACTTC CASSPADPGYF
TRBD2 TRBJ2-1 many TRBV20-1 TGCAGTGCTAGAGGTCCTAGCGGCAATGAGCAGTTCTTC CSARGPSGNEQFF
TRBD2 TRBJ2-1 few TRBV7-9 TGTGCCAGCAGCTTAGGGGCCACTAGCGGGGCTTACAATGAGCAGTTCTTC CASSLGATSGAYNEQFF
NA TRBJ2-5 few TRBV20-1 TGCAGTGCTAATACAGGGCCCGAGACCCAGTACTTC CSANTGPETQYF